Presented here are 20 T cell receptor beta chains from one specimen sequenced in a study of identical twins. In TCRdb, the 5' RACE reads were re-called with MiXCR into one record per CDR3 protein. The sample lists hundreds of thousands of distinct CDR3 sequences, over 5% seen once, with roughly 1.6% in the top ten. Input material: naive T cells sorted from blood. The source of these receptors is a man younger than 35 in good health.

This clonotype was detected many times. The chain couples TRBV12-3 or TRBV12-4 to TRBJ2-1; no clear D gene. This CDR3 region has 14 residues. V gave up 3 bases and J gave up 6 bases, with 12 bases separating them. CDR3 loop: CASSFGKYLNEQFF. The CDR3 nucleotides are TGTGCCAGCAGTTTCGGCAAGTACCTCAATGAGCAGTTCTTC.

This clonotype was seen ten or more times. This chain joins TRBV12-3 or TRBV12-4 and TRBJ2-1; no definite D call. The V end was cut by 5 bases, the J end by 15 bases, with 11 bases between. This CDR3 comprises 10 residues. The CDR3 loop is CASSPQPPFF. CDR3 sequence (DNA): TGTGCCAGCAGTCCCCAACCCCCGTTCTTC.

At least ten counts were recorded for this clonotype. The CDR3 reads CASSPIKGSGETQYF. CDR3 in DNA: TGTGCCAGCAGCCCAATAAAGGGGTCGGGAGAGACCCAGTACTTC. This chain connects TRBV6-1 to TRBJ2-5; possibly TRBD1 for D (5 bases). The CDR3 extends over 15 amino acids. CDR1 and CDR2 from the germline V gene are MNHNS and SASEGT. The germline V and J ends were trimmed by 6 bases and 4 bases, with 18 bases remaining between them.

This clonotype was recorded many times. V and J are TRBV15 and TRBJ1-4; TRBD1 is a possible D gene (6 bases). The CDR3 sequence is 15 residues long. The V gene's germline CDR1 is LNHNV and CDR2 YYDKDF (reference sequence). V lost 1 base, J lost 5 bases, and 11 bases lay in between. CDR3: CATSRAGHVNEKLFF. CDR3 in DNA: TGTGCCACCAGCAGAGCGGGACATGTGAATGAAAAACTGTTTTTT.

This sequence joins TRBV12-3 or TRBV12-4 and TRBJ1-5; TRBD1 aligns across 8 bases. V shed 6 bases and J 0 bases; nucleotides not matched to a gene: 13. The CDR3 loop spans 18 amino acids. CDR3 region: CASRIPGQENHSNQPQHF. CDR3 nucleotides: TGTGCCAGCAGGATACCGGGACAGGAAAACCATAGCAATCAGCCCCAGCATTTT.

This clonotype was detected only a few times. V usage is TRBV4-1 and J usage is TRBJ2-1; TRBD2 matches at 9 bases. In germline, CDR1 is MGHRA, CDR2 YSYEKL. CDR3 length: 15 residues. The trim removed 0 bases at V and 8 bases at J, leaving 5 bases unmatched. In DNA form, the CDR3 reads TGCGCCAGCAGCCAAGAGTGGCGGGAGGGCGATGAGCAGTTCTTC. Translated, it gives CASSQEWREGDEQFF.

The chain has TRBV10-3 and TRBJ2-3; D may be TRBD1 (7 bases). CDR1 ENHRY and CDR2 SYGVKD come from the germline V gene. V dropped 5 bases and J dropped 0 bases, with 18 bases sitting between them. The CDR3 runs 17 residues. Here the CDR3 DNA reads TGTGCCATCAGTCAATTGGCGCGGGACAGAAGCACAGATACGCAGTATTTT. As protein: CAISQLARDRSTDTQYF.

Ten or more counts support this clonotype. The rearrangement uses TRBV6-2 or TRBV6-3 and TRBJ2-3; D is possibly TRBD1 (5 bases). The V end was cut by 0 bases, the J end by 5 bases, with 9 bases between. Germline assignment: CDR1 MNHEY and CDR2 SVGEGT. The CDR3 runs 14 residues. The CDR3 DNA reads TGTGCCAGCAGTTACTCGAGTAGGGGAGATACGCAGTATTTT. Translation gives CASSYSSRGDTQYF.

The table lists this clonotype with many counts. V is TRBV20-1 and J is TRBJ2-7; 10 nucleotides line up with TRBD1. J gave up 3 bases and V 5 bases, and 4 bases lay outside the gene matches. The CDR3 is 13 amino acids. Germline CDR1 reads DFQATT; CDR2 reads SNEGSKA (reference sequence). The CDR3 here is CSAPRDRGYEQYF. In DNA form, the CDR3 reads TGCAGTGCTCCGCGGGACAGGGGCTACGAGCAGTACTTC.

This clonotype was counted many times. The chain uses TRBV6-6 and TRBJ2-7; no reliable D call. The CDR3 has 12 residues. Trimming cost V 4 bases and J 2 bases, with 6 bases left between them. The germline gives CDR1 MNHNY, CDR2 SVGAGI (reference sequence). This CDR3 reads CASSSPPYEQYF. The CDR3 DNA reads TGTGCCAGCAGTTCCCCCCCCTACGAGCAGTACTTC.

The rearrangement links TRBV29-1 to TRBJ2-1; no reliable D call. The CDR3 consists of 11 residues. CDR1 is SQVTM, CDR2 ANQGSEA, per germline. V gave up 5 bases and J gave up 5 bases, with 7 bases separating them. CDR3 in amino acids: CSVPENNEQFF. The CDR3 region has the DNA TGCAGCGTTCCCGAAAACAATGAGCAGTTCTTC.

The V call is TRBV7-8, the J call TRBJ2-1; possibly TRBD1 for D (6 bases). The CDR3 spans 14 residues. V was clipped by 3 bases and J by 6 bases, with 12 bases between them. Germline V CDR1 and CDR2: SGHVS, FQNEAQ. CDR3 nucleotides: TGTGCCAGCAGCTTGTACAGGGAACGCAATGAGCAGTTCTTC. Translated, it gives CASSLYRERNEQFF.

This clonotype was recorded many times. The J gene is TRBJ1-2, the V gene TRBV20-1; D unresolved. V was clipped by 0 bases and J by 1 base, with 6 bases between them. CDR1 and CDR2 from the germline V gene are DFQATT and SNEGSKA (reference sequence). The CDR3 contains 13 residues. The CDR3 reads CSAREGNNYGYTF. Written as DNA, the CDR3 is TGCAGTGCTAGAGAGGGGAATAACTATGGCTACACCTTC.

The gene calls are TRBV11-3 and TRBJ2-2; no firm D call. The CDR3 is made up of 14 amino acids. Germline V gives CDR1 SGHNT, CDR2 YENEEA. V lost 5 bases, J lost 6 bases, and 13 bases lay in between. The CDR3 loop reads CASSTTSAAGELFF. Here the CDR3 DNA reads TGTGCCAGCAGCACGACCAGTGCGGCCGGGGAGCTGTTTTTT. Drawing the rest from reference TRBV11-3 and TRBJ2-2, the complete variable domain is EAGVVQSPRYKIIEKKQPVAFWCNPISGHNTLYWYLQNLGQGPELLIRYENEEAVDDSQLPKDRFSAERLKGVDSTLKIQPAELGDSAVYLCASSTTSAAGELFFGEGSRLTVL.

This clonotype was counted ten times or more. This sequence joins TRBV27 and TRBJ2-1; 8 bases are a match to TRBD1. Unmatched junction bases numbered 4, after V lost 3 bases and J lost 6 bases. This CDR3 is built from 14 residues. Germline values: CDR1 MNHEY, CDR2 SMNVEV (reference sequence). The CDR3 reads CASSLVTGANEQFF. DNA for the CDR3: TGTGCCAGCAGTTTGGTGACAGGGGCCAATGAGCAGTTCTTC.

The sample holds many counts of this clonotype. The chain uses TRBV20-1 and TRBJ2-2; D gene unclear. This CDR3 has 13 residues. Germline V gene lookup returns CDR1 DFQATT and CDR2 SNEGSKA (reference sequence). Trimming left V 0 bases short and J 4 bases short, with 6 bases between. This chain's CDR3 is CSARDSVTGELFF. DNA for the CDR3: TGCAGTGCTAGAGATTCAGTCACCGGGGAGCTGTTTTTT.

This clonotype has a count of ten or more. The genes are TRBV20-1 and TRBJ2-1, with a tentative D call TRBD2 (5 bases). Germline CDR1 reads DFQATT; CDR2 reads SNEGSKA (reference sequence). The CDR3 is made up of 15 amino acids. Trimming stripped 4 bases from V and 4 bases from J, with 17 bases between. CDR3 residues: CSAKPRGLGYNEQFF. CDR3 DNA: TGCAGTGCTAAGCCCCGTGGACTCGGGTACAATGAGCAGTTCTTC.

The sample holds many counts of this clonotype. The chain joins TRBV27 to TRBJ2-1, with D maybe TRBD1 (8 bases). Germline CDR1 and CDR2: MNHEY and SMNVEV (reference sequence). The CDR3 length is 15 residues. Trimming shortened V by 4 bases and J by 9 bases, and 19 bases separated the two germline ends. The chain's CDR3 is CASSSNPTGEGEQFF. In nucleotides, the CDR3 is TGTGCCAGCAGTTCGAACCCGACAGGGGAGGGTGAGCAGTTCTTC.

There are many counts of this clonotype. The CDR3 loop reads CASSHTSGDYNEQFF. CDR3 sequence (DNA): TGCGCCAGCAGTCATACTAGCGGGGATTACAATGAGCAGTTCTTC. The V call is TRBV4-1, the J call TRBJ2-1; 10 nucleotides line up with TRBD2. V gave up 6 bases and J gave up 4 bases; unmatched junction bases: 6. Germline V gene data show CDR1 as MGHRA and CDR2 as YSYEKL. CDR3 size: 15 residues.

The sample holds a few counts of this clonotype. The chain couples TRBV6-2 or TRBV6-3 to TRBJ2-4; 7 bases fit TRBD1. Looked up from germline, CDR1 is MNHEY and CDR2 is SVGEGT. Unmatched junction bases numbered 5, after V lost 9 bases and J lost 6 bases. The length of the CDR3 is 12 residues. CDR3 amino acids: CASRDRLNIQYF. In DNA form, the CDR3 reads TGTGCCAGTCGGGACAGACTAAACATTCAGTACTTC.